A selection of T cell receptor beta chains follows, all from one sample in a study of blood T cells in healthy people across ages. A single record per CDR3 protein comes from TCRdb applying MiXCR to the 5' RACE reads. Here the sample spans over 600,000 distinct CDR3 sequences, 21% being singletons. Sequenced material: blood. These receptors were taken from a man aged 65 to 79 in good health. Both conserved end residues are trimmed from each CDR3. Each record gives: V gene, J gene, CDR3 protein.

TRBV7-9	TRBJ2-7	ASSSLETYEQY
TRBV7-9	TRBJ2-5	ASSPDRIQETQY
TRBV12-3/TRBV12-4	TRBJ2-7	ASSFIPGASYEQY
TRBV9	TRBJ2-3	ASSVGREMQY
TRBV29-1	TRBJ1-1	SVHRGLGTEAF
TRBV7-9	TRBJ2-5	AGSLSTGTLKEETQY
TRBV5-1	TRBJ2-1	ASSLSGQGINEQF
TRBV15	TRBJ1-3	ATSRDTENTIY
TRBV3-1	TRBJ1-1	ASSPAGQNTEAF
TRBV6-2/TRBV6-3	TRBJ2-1	ASSYSGTSGSVEQF
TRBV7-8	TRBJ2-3	ASSPRTPSGGWDTQY
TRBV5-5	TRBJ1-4	ASSLGNEREKLF
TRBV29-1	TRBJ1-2	SVEEGGYGYT
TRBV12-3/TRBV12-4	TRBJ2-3	ASRLGSLADTQY
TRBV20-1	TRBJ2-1	SAIQVNYNEQF
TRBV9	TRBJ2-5	ASSAEGRERMY
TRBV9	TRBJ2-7	ASSVADRSYEQY
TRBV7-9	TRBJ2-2	ASSLEGRKNTGELF
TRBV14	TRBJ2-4	ASSRSAGRIAKNIQY
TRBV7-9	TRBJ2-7	ASSLDYEQY
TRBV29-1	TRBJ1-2	SVVGGQNYGYT
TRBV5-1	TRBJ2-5	ASSSQAEVSQETQY
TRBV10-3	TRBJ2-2	AISDRGAGELF
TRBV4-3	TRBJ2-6	ASSQENRVFSGANVLT
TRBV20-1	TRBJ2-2	SARGSGKNNTGELF
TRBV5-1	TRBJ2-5	ASSLERGEETQY
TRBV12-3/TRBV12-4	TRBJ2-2	ASRRTSAGTGELF
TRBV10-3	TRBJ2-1	AISESTGMDDEQF
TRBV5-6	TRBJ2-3	ASSHTGTGSTDTQY
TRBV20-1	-	SARDATSGTEQY
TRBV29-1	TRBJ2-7	SARLAGGPNEQY
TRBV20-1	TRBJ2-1	SATGHLSYNEQF
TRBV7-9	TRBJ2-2	ASRPDIGELF
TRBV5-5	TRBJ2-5	ASSIDALTQETQY
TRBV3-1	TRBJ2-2	ASSLTDRGLF
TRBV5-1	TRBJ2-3	ASSLDLAGKGDTQY
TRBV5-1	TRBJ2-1	ASSTLAGVEQF
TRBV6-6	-	ATVAGSEQF
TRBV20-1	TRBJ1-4	SARPPGRENEKLF
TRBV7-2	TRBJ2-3	ASSRPGETTDTQY
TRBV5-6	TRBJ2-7	ASSLAGTGDREQY
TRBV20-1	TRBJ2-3	SAGSADTQY
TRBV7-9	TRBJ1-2	ASSLESGANYGYT
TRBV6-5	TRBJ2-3	ASRRGREDTQY
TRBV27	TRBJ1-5	ASSLSTGGYQPQH
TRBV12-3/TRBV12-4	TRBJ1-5	ACSSPGQGSNQPQH
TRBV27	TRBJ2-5	ATGRATQEPQY
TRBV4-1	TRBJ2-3	ASSQAFSSRPTDTQY
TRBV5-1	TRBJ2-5	ASSLALATTQETQY
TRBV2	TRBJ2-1	ASRPRTSGGEQF
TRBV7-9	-	ASSLRLAGEVETQY
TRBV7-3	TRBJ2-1	ASSSPDTDGPFEQF
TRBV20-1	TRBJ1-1	SATSDRTMNTEAF